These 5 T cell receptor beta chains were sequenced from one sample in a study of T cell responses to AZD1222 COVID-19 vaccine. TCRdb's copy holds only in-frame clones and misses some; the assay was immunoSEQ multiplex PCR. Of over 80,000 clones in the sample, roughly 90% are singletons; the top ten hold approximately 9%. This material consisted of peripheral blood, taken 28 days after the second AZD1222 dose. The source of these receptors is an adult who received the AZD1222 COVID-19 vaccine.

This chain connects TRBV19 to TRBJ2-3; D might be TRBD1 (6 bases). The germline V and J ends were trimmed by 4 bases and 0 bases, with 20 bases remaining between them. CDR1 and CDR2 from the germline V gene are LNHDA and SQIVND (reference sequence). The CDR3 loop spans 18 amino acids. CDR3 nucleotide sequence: TGTGCCAGTAGTAATCTCCGACAGGACACAATTAGCACAGATACGCAGTATTTT. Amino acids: CASSNLRQDTISTDTQYF.

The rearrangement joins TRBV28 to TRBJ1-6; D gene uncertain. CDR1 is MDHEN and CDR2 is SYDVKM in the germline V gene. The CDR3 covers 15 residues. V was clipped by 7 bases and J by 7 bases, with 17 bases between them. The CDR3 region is CASTPSTASNSPLHF. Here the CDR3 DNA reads TGTGCCAGCACCCCCTCGACGGCCTCAAATTCACCCCTCCACTTT.

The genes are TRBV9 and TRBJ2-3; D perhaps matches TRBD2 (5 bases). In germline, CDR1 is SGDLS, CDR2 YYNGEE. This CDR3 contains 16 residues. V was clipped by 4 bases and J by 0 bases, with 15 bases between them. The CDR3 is CASSPRTGTSTDTQYF. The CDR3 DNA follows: TGTGCCAGCAGCCCCCGGACTGGAACTAGCACAGATACGCAGTATTTT.

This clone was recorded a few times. The CDR3 sequence: CAISDGEKPRAGSYEQYF. The CDR3, as DNA: TGTGCCATCAGTGATGGGGAGAAACCTAGGGCTGGCTCCTACGAGCAGTACTTC. The rearrangement uses TRBV10-3 and TRBJ2-7; TRBD2 might be the D (5 bases). V was trimmed by 3 bases and J by 0 bases, leaving 21 bases between them. CDR1 and CDR2 (germline): ENHRY, SYGVKD. CDR3 size: 18 residues.

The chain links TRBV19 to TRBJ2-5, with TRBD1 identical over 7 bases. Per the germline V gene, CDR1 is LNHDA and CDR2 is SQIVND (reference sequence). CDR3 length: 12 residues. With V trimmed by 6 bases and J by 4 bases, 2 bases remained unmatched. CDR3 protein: CASSPGGETQYF. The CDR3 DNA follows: TGTGCCAGTAGCCCAGGGGGAGAGACCCAGTACTTC.